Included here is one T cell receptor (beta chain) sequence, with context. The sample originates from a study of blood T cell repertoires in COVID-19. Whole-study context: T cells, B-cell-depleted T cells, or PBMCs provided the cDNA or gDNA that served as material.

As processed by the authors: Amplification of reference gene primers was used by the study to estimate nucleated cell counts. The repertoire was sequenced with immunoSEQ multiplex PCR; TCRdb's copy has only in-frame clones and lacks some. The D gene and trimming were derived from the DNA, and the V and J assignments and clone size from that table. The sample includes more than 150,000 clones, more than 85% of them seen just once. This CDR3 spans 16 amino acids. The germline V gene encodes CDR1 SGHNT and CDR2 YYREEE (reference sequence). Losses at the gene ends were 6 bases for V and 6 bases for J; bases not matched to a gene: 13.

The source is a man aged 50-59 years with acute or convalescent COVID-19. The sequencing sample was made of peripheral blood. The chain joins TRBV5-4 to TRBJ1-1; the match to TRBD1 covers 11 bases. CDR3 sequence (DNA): TGTGCCAGCACCAAGAACCAGGGACAGGGGGTCTCTGAAGCTTTCTTT. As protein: CASTKNQGQGVSEAFF.